Listed below are T cell receptor beta chains from one sample, sequenced in a study of shared clonotypes between healthy human individuals. Assay used: immunoSEQ multiplex PCR; TCRdb lists only in-frame clones, some missing. The profile shows some 680,000 clones, less than 80% of them singletons. What was sequenced was memory CD4+ T cells sorted from blood. The source of these receptors is a woman in her 30s in good health. The CDR3 runs from the conserved cysteine through the conserved F or W. D genes are given only for firm matches. Size is omitted from some rows. Given values are once, few, many or a class for expanded clones.

j_call,d_call,v_call,clone_size,cdr3_nt,cdr3_aa
TRBJ2-7,TRBD1,TRBV4-2,few,TGTGCCAGCAGCCCAGATGGACAGGGGACGAGAGAGCAGTACTTC,CASSPDGQGTREQYF
TRBJ1-1,.,TRBV7-2,.,TGTGCCAGCAGCTTAGGAGGGGCGGCGAACACTGAAGCTTTCTTT,CASSLGGAANTEAFF
TRBJ1-1,.,TRBV7-9,many,TGTGCCAGCAGCATTTACAGATCTGAAGCTTTCTTT,CASSIYRSEAFF
TRBJ1-1,.,TRBV5-1,.,TGCGCCAGCAGTCTAACCAGCGACACTGAAGCTTTCTTT,CASSLTSDTEAFF
TRBJ2-5,.,TRBV7-9,.,TGTGCCAGCAGCTTAGCGAAGGTCCAAGAGACCCAGTACTTC,CASSLAKVQETQYF
TRBJ1-2,TRBD1,TRBV28,.,TGTGCCAGCAGCTCACCGGGACAGGGTCTACTGGCTAACTATGGCTACACCTTC,CASSSPGQGLLANYGYTF
TRBJ2-7,TRBD1,TRBV9,once,TGTGCCAGCAGCGTAGACCCAGTCGACAGGGGCTACGAGCAGTACTTC,CASSVDPVDRGYEQYF
TRBJ1-3,.,TRBV2,once,TGTGCCAGCAGTGGTAGGGACTCTGGAAACACCATATATTTT,CASSGRDSGNTIYF
TRBJ1-5,.,TRBV5-1,once,TGCGCCAGCAGCTTGGCCCCGGGCCTAGGGCAGCCCCAGCATTTT,CASSLAPGLGQPQHF
TRBJ2-7,TRBD2,TRBV6-5,.,TGTGCCAGCAAGCGGGAACACTCCTACGAGCAGTACTTC,CASKREHSYEQYF
TRBJ1-1,TRBD1,TRBV27,.,TGTGCCAGCAGCAGACCGGGACAGCACACTGAAGCTTTCTTT,CASSRPGQHTEAFF
TRBJ1-4,TRBD1,TRBV2,.,TGTGCCAGCAGCCGCGACAGGGGGCTCGAAAAACTGTTTTTT,CASSRDRGLEKLFF
TRBJ2-7,TRBD2,TRBV28,.,TGTGCCAGCAGGCGGACGAGACTAGCGGGAGCATCCGAGCAGTACTTC,CASRRTRLAGASEQYF
TRBJ2-3,.,TRBV10-3,many,TGTGCCATCAATAGGGCTAGCGGCACAGATACGCAGTATTTT,CAINRASGTDTQYF
TRBJ2-7,TRBD1,TRBV5-1,.,TGCGCCAGCAGCTTGTCGGGACAGGGCTACGAGCAGTACTTC,CASSLSGQGYEQYF
TRBJ1-3,.,TRBV7-2,.,TGTGCCAGCAGCCACCCACCGGGGGCTGGAAACACCATATATTTT,CASSHPPGAGNTIYF
TRBJ2-1,TRBD2,TRBV4-1,.,TGCGCCAGCAGCCAGGCCCGGACTAGCGGAAATGAGCAGTTCTTC,CASSQARTSGNEQFF
TRBJ2-7,.,TRBV5-1,.,TGCGCCAGCAGCTCTGGGCGGGGACTGCTGTTC,CASSSGRGLLF
TRBJ1-5,TRBD1,TRBV29-1,.,TGCAGCGTCGGGACAGGGGTGGATCAGCCCCAGCATTTT,CSVGTGVDQPQHF
TRBJ2-6,.,TRBV5-8,.,TGTGCCAGCAGCTTGGTCATGACAGGGAGGACTGGGGCCAACGTCCTGACTTTC,CASSLVMTGRTGANVLTF
TRBJ1-5,.,TRBV25-1,.,TGTGCCAGCAGTGAAAATAGGGCCGGCAATCAGCCCCAGCATTTT,CASSENRAGNQPQHF
TRBJ2-3,.,TRBV5-1,few,TGCGCCAGCAGCTCCTTGGCGAGCGCTAGCACAGATACGCAGTATTTT,CASSSLASASTDTQYF
TRBJ2-5,.,TRBV6-5,.,TGTGCCAGCAGGGCGGGACAAGAGACCCAGTACTTC,CASRAGQETQYF
TRBJ1-1,.,TRBV15,many,TGTGCCACCAGCAGAGATAGGGCAGGGGACACTGAAGCTTTCTTT,CATSRDRAGDTEAFF
TRBJ2-7,.,TRBV25-1,once,TGTGCCAGCGCTAGGGGGTCCTACGAGCAGTACTTC,CASARGSYEQYF
TRBJ2-2,.,TRBV19,once,TGTGCCAGTAGTGGCGTCGGGAGTAACGGGGAGCTGTTTTTT,CASSGVGSNGELFF
TRBJ2-7,TRBD2,TRBV6-4,.,TGTGCCAGCAGTGCGGTTCGGGGACTAGGGAGGTCATACGAGCAGTACTTC,CASSAVRGLGRSYEQYF
TRBJ1-4,TRBD1,TRBV2,.,TGTGCCAGCAGTGAAGGCAGGGGGAATGAAAAACTGTTTTTT,CASSEGRGNEKLFF
TRBJ2-5,TRBD2,TRBV11-2,few,TGTGCCAGCAGCCCGGGGACTAGCGGCGCGGCCCAGTACTTC,CASSPGTSGAAQYF
TRBJ2-3,TRBD1,TRBV7-6,.,TGTGCCAGCAGCTTAGCCGTCGGGACAGGGAGGGGTACGCAGTATTTT,CASSLAVGTGRGTQYF
TRBJ2-1,TRBD2,TRBV5-1,.,TGCGCCAGCAGCTCCCCGGGGGGGAATGAGCAGTTCTTC,CASSSPGGNEQFF
TRBJ1-3,.,TRBV11-2,.,TGTGCCAGCAGCTTAAGGAGCTCTGGAAACACCATATATTTT,CASSLRSSGNTIYF
TRBJ1-2,.,TRBV7-2,once,TGTGCCAGCAGCTTAGCGGGTGGCTACACCTTC,CASSLAGGYTF
TRBJ1-5,.,TRBV21-1,few,TGTGCCAGCTCGGGGACAGGGGAGGATCAGCCCCAGCATTTT,CASSGTGEDQPQHF
TRBJ2-6,.,TRBV6-1,.,TGTGCCAGCAGTGTAAAGCCGAGCTCTGGGGCCAACGTCCTGACTTTC,CASSVKPSSGANVLTF
TRBJ1-5,.,TRBV2,.,TGTGCCAGCAGTAACTTTTTAGGCCGCCGTATCACGCCCCAGCATTTT,CASSNFLGRRITPQHF
TRBJ2-1,TRBD2,TRBV2,.,TGTGCCAGCAGTCCGGGACTAGGGGTCTACAATGAGCAGTTCTTC,CASSPGLGVYNEQFF
TRBJ2-1,TRBD2,TRBV5-5,.,TGTGCCAGCAGCTTGGTAGCGGGAGGGAACAATGAGCAGTTCTTC,CASSLVAGGNNEQFF
TRBJ1-4,.,TRBV5-1,.,TGCGCCAGCAGGTTGGACGGGAATGAAAAACTGTTTTTT,CASRLDGNEKLFF
TRBJ2-3,.,TRBV11-2,.,TGTGCCAGCAGAAGTCCCGGGAGAACCACAGATACGCAGTATTTT,CASRSPGRTTDTQYF
TRBJ2-2,TRBD2,TRBV27,.,TGTGCCAGCAGTTTTGCAGCGGGAGGGGTAAACACCGGGGAGCTGTTTTTT,CASSFAAGGVNTGELFF
TRBJ2-2,.,TRBV10-1,.,TGCGCCAGCAGGGAGGGGCCTGGCGGGGAGCTGTTTTTT,CASREGPGGELFF
TRBJ2-7,.,TRBV18,.,TGTGCCAGCTCACCGCCTACAGGGACCTTTGCCTACGAGCAGTACTTC,CASSPPTGTFAYEQYF
TRBJ2-2,.,TRBV7-2,.,TGTGCCAGCAGCTTCGATCCATCCGGGGAGCTGTTTTTT,CASSFDPSGELFF
TRBJ1-2,.,TRBV29-1,.,TGCAGCGTCTACAGTAAGGCGGGAGGTGGCTACACCTTC,CSVYSKAGGGYTF
TRBJ2-5,.,TRBV2,few,TGTGCCAGCAGTACCCCCAGGGCGGGGACATTCCAAGAGACCCAGTACTTC,CASSTPRAGTFQETQYF
TRBJ2-7,.,TRBV5-1,.,TGCGCCAGCAGCTTGGGACTAGTTGGTCGTGAGCAGTACTTC,CASSLGLVGREQYF
TRBJ1-2,.,TRBV6-5,.,TGTGCCAGCAGCCTACAGTTCAACGCTAACTATGGCTACACCTTC,CASSLQFNANYGYTF
TRBJ1-2,.,TRBV28,.,TGTGCCAGCAGTTTCGGCTCAGCTACTAACTATGGCTACACCTTC,CASSFGSATNYGYTF
TRBJ2-1,.,TRBV5-5,.,TGTGCCAGCAGCTCGGGACCTTCCTCCTACAATGAGCAGTTCTTC,CASSSGPSSYNEQFF
TRBJ1-3,.,TRBV19,few,TGTGCCAGTGGAGAATCCCCCGCGGGCGGCGGAAACACCATATATTTT,CASGESPAGGGNTIYF
TRBJ2-1,.,TRBV27,.,TGTGCCAGCAGTTCAATGGCTAGCCGAGGCAATGAGCAGTTCTTC,CASSSMASRGNEQFF
TRBJ1-4,.,TRBV28,.,TGTGCCAGCAGTCCTCCCCTGGGCGGCAGCAAGGGGGAAAAACTGTTTTTT,CASSPPLGGSKGEKLFF
TRBJ1-4,.,TRBV7-2,.,TGTGCCAGCAGCTTAGCGGTGGGTAATGAAAAACTGTTTTTT,CASSLAVGNEKLFF
TRBJ2-1,TRBD1,TRBV19,.,TGTGCCAGTAGTCATCAACAGGGGACGCAGTTCTTC,CASSHQQGTQFF
TRBJ1-4,.,TRBV19,once,TGTGCCAGTAGTATTGCCAGGACTAATGAAAAACTGTTTTTT,CASSIARTNEKLFF
TRBJ1-3,.,TRBV10-3,.,TGTGCCATCAGCCCTGCTGGAAACACCATATATTTT,CAISPAGNTIYF
TRBJ2-3,.,TRBV7-7,once,TGTGCCAGCAGCCCCCAGGGGTCCGGCACAGATACGCAGTATTTT,CASSPQGSGTDTQYF
TRBJ2-4,TRBD1,TRBV19,.,TGTGCCAGTAGTATAGTAGGGAAGGGGGCGGGCGCTCAGTACAAAAACATTCAGTACTTC,CASSIVGKGAGAQYKNIQYF